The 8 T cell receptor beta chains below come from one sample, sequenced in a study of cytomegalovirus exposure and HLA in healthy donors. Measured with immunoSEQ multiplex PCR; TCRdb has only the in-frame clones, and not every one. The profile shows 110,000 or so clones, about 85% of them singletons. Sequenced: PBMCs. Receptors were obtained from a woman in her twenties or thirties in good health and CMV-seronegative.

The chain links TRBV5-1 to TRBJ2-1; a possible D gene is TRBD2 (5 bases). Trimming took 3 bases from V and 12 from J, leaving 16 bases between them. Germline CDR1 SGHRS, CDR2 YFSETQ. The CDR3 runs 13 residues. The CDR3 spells CASSYNRDTWQFF. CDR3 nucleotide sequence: TGCGCCAGCAGCTATAACCGGGATACTTGGCAGTTCTTC.

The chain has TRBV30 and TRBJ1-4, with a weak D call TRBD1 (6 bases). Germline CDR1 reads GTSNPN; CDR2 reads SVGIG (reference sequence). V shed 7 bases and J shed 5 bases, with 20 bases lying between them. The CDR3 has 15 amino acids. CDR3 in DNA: TGTGCCTACCGGGACAAGGGCCCAGGGAATGAAAAACTGTTTTTT. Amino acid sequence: CAYRDKGPGNEKLFF. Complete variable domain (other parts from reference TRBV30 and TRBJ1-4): SQTIHQWPATLVQPVGSPLSLECTVEGTSNPNLYWYRQAAGRGLQLLFYSVGIGQISSEVPQNLSASRPQDRQFILSSKKLLLSDSGFYLCAYRDKGPGNEKLFFGSGTQLSVL.

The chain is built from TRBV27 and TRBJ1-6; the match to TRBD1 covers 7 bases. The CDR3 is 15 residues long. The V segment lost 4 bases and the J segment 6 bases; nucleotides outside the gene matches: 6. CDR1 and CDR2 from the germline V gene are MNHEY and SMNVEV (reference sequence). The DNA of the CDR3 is TGTGCCAGCAGTTCCCGGGACAGACCTAATTCACCCCTCCACTTT. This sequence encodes CASSSRDRPNSPLHF.

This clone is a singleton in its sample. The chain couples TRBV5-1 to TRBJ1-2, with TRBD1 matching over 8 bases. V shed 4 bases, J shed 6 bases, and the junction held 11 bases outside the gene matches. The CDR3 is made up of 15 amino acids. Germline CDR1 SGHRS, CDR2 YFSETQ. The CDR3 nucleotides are TGCGCCAGCAGCGCGCAGGGGGCGGGTGAAAATGGCTACACCTTC. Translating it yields CASSAQGAGENGYTF.

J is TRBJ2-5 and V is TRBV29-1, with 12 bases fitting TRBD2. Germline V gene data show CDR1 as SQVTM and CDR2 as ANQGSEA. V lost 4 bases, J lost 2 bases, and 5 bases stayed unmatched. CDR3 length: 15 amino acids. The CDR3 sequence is CSVASLAGGQETQYF. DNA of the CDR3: TGCAGCGTTGCTAGTCTAGCGGGGGGGCAAGAGACCCAGTACTTC.

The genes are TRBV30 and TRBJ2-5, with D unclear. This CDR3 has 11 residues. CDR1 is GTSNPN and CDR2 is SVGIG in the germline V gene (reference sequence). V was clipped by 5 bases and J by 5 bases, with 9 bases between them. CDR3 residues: CAWRPGETQYF. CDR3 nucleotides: TGTGCCTGGCGTCCCGGGGAGACCCAGTACTTC.

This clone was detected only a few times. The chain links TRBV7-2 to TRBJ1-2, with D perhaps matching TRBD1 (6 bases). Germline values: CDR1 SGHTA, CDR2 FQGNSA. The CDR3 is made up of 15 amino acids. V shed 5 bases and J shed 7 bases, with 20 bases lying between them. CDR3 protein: CASSPRTGTGGGYTF. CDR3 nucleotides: TGTGCCAGCAGCCCCCGAACAGGGACGGGTGGTGGCTACACCTTC.

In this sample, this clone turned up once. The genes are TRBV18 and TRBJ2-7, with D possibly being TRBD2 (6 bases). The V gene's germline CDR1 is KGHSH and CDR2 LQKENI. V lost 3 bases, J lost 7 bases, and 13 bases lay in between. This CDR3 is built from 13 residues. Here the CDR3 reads CASSPSREWEQYF. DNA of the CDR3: TGTGCCAGCTCACCGTCACGGGAGTGGGAGCAGTACTTC.